This T cell receptor beta chain emerged from a study of cytomegalovirus exposure and HLA in healthy donors. Broader study findings: It is likely that the observed cluster of highly shared sequence variants was a sequencing artifact. Productive status was seen about 87% or about 30% of the time for most TCR beta V segments in an earlier analysis. With high specificity and sensitivity, the classifier reportedly diagnosed cytomegalovirus status.

The PCR was carried out with 60 Vbeta primers and 13 Jbeta primers. Per the original data handling: An analysis performed later counted 60 million to 90 million unique TCR beta chains (roughly 10 million of them shared). Clones were read by immunoSEQ multiplex PCR, and TCRdb kept only the in-frame ones, dropping some. V and J calls and clone size are as listed in that table; D and trimming were resolved from the DNA. The sample has about 86,000 clones, around 79% seen once; the top ten hold approximately 15%. Concerning this clone: Its antigen remains unidentified.

The germline CDR1 and CDR2 sequences are LNHNV and YYDKDF (reference sequence). CDR3 length equals 14 residues. The germline V and J ends were trimmed by 3 bases and 7 bases, with 12 bases remaining between them. The sample consisted of PBMCs. The gene calls are TRBV15 and TRBJ1-4; weak D call: TRBD1 (5 bases). This sequence was found in a woman in her thirties or forties in good health and CMV-seropositive. The CDR3 nucleotides read TGTGCCACCAGCAGGGGGGGAATGAGTGAAAAACTGTTTTTT. Translating it yields CATSRGGMSEKLFF. The complete variable domain, with remaining parts taken from reference TRBV15 and TRBJ1-4, reads DAMVIQNPRYQVTQFGKPVTLSCSQTLNHNVMYWYQQKSSQAPKLLFHYYDKDFNNEADTPDNFQSRRPNTSFCFLDIRSPGLGDTAMYLCATSRGGMSEKLFFGSGTQLSVL.